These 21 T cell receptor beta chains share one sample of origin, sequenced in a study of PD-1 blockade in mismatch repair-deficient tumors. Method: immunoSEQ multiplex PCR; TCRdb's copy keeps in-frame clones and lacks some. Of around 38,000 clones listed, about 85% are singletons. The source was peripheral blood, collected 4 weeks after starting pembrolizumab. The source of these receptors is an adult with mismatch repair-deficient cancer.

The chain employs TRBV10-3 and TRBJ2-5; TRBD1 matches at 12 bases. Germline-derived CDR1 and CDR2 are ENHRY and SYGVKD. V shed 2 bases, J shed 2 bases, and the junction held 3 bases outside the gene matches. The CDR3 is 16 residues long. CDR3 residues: CAISEPGQGAQETQYF. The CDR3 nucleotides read TGTGCCATCAGTGAGCCGGGACAGGGGGCTCAAGAGACCCAGTACTTC.

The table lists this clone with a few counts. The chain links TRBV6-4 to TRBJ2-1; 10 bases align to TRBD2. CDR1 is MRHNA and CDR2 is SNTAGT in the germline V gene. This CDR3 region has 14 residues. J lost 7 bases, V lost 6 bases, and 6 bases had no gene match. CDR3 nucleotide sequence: TGTGCCAGCAGCCCGGGACTAGCGTCGAATGAGCAGTTCTTC. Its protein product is CASSPGLASNEQFF.

Here the CDR3 DNA reads TGTGCTAGTGGTTTCAAGGCGGGAGCAGATACGCAGTATTTT. Translated: CASGFKAGADTQYF. The chain is built from TRBV12-5 and TRBJ2-3, with 7 bases aligning to TRBD2. J was trimmed by 4 bases and V by 3 bases; bases with no gene match: 4. Per the germline V gene, CDR1 is LGHNT and CDR2 is FRNRAP. CDR3 size: 14 residues. The full variable domain, with the rest looked up from reference TRBV12-5 and TRBJ2-3, is DARVTQTPRHKVTEMGQEVTMRCQPILGHNTVFWYRQTMMQGLELLAYFRNRAPLDDSGMPKDRFSAEMPDATLATLKIQPSEPRDSAVYFCASGFKAGADTQYFGPGTRLTVL.

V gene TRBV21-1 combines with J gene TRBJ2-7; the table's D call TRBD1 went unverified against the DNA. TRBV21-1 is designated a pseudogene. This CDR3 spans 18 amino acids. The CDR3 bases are TGTGCCAGCAGCAAAGAGGGGTTAAGGACAGGGTCGTATTGCGAGCAGTACTTC. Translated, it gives CASSKEGLRTGSYCEQYF.

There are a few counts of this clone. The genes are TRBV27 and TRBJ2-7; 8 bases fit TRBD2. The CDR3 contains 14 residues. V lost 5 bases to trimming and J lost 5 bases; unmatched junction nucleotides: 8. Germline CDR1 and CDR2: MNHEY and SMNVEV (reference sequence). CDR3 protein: CASSPSTSGHEQYF. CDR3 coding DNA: TGTGCCAGCAGTCCCTCAACTAGCGGCCACGAGCAGTACTTC.

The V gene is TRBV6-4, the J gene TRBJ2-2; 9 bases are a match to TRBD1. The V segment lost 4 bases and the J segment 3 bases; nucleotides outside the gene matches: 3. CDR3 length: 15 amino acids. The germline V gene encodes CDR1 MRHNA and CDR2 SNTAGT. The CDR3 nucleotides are TGTGCCAGCAGTGCCGGGGACAGGGACACCGGGGAGCTGTTTTTT. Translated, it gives CASSAGDRDTGELFF.

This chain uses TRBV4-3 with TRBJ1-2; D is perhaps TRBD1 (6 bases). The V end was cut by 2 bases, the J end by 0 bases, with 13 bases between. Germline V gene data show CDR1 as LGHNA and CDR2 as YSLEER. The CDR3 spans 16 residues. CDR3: CASSQTRDITNYGYTF. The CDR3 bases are TGCGCCAGCAGCCAAACCCGGGACATAACTAACTATGGCTACACCTTC.

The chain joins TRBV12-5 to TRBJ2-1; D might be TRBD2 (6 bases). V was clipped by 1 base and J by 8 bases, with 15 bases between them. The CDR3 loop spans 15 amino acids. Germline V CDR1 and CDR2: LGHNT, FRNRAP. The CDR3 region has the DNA TGTGCTAGTGGTTTGGGGACTACCGGGAACGATGAGCAGTTCTTC. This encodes CASGLGTTGNDEQFF.

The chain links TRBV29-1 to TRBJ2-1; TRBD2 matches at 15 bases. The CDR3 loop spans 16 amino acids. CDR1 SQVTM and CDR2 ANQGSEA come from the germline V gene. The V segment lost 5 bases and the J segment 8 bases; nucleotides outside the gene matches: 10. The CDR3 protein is CSVYNGLAGGIDEQFF. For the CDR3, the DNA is TGCAGCGTTTATAACGGACTAGCGGGAGGGATAGATGAGCAGTTCTTC.

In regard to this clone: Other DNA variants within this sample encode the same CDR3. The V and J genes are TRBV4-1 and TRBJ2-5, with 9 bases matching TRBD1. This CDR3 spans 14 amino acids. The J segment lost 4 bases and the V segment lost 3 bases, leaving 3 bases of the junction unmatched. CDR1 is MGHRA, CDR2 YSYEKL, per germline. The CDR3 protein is CASSHTGGRETQYF. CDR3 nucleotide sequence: TGCGCCAGCAGCCACACAGGGGGCAGAGAGACCCAGTACTTC.

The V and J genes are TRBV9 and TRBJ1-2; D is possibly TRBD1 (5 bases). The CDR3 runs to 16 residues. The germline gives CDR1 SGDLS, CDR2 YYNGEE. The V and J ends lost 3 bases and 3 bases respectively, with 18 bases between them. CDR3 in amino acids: CASSEGYYGRDYGYTF. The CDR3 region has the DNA TGTGCCAGCAGCGAGGGGTATTATGGGCGTGACTATGGCTACACCTTC.

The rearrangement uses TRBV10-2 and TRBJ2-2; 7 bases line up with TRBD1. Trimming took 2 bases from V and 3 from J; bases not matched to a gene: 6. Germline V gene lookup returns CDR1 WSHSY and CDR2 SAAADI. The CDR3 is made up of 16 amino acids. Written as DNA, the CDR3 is TGCGCCAGCAGTGAGACGGGGACAGTCTACACCGGGGAGCTGTTTTTT. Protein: CASSETGTVYTGELFF.

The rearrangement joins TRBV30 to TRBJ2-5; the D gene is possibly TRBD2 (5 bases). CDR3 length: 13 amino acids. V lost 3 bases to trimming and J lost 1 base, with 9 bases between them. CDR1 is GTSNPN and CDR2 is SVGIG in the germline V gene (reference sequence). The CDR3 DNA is TGTGCCTGGAGCCCCGGGATCCAAGAGACCCAGTACTTC. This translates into CAWSPGIQETQYF.

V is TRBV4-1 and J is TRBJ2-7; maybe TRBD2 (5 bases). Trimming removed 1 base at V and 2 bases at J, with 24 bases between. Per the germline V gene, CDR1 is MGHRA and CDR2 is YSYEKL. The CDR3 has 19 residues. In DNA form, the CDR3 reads TGCGCCAGCAGCCAAGGGGGTTTTGGCCGGGGATTACCAGCCTACGAGCAGTACTTC. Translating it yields CASSQGGFGRGLPAYEQYF.

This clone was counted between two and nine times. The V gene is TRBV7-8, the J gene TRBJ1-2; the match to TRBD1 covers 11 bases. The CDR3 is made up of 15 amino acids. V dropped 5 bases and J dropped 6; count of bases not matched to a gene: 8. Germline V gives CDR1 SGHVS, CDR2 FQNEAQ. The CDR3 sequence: CASSARTGGLNGYTF. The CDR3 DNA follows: TGTGCCAGCAGCGCTCGGACAGGGGGCTTGAATGGCTACACCTTC. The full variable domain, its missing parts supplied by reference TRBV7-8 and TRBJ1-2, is GAGVSQSPRYKVAKRGQDVALRCDPISGHVSLFWYQQALGQGPEFLTYFQNEAQLDKSGLPSDRFFAERPEGSVSTLKIQRTQQEDSAVYLCASSARTGGLNGYTFGSGTRLTVV.

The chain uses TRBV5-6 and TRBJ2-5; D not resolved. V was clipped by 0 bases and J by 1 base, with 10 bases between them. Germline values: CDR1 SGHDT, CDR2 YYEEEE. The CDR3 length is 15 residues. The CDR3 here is CASSLAGAGQETQYF. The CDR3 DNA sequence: TGTGCCAGCAGCTTGGCCGGAGCAGGCCAAGAGACCCAGTACTTC.

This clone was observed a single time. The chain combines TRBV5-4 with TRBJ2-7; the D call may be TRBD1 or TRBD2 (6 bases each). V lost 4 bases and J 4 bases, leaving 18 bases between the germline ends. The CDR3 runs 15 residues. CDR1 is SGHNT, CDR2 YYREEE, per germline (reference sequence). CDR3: CASSLEGGFFYEQYF. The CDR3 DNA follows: TGTGCCAGCAGCCTAGAAGGGGGGTTCTTTTACGAGCAGTACTTC.

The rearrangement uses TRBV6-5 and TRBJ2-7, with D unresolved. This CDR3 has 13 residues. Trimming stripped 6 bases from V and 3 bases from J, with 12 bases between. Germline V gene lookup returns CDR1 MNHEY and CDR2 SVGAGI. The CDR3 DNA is TGTGCCAGCAGGCCCCGACTGGACTACGAGCAGTACTTC. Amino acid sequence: CASRPRLDYEQYF.

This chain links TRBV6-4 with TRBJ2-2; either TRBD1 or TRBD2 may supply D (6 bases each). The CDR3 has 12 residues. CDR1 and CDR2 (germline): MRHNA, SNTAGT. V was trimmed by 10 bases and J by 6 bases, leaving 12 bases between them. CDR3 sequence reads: CATSGGPGELFF. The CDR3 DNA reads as TGTGCCACTTCCGGGGGCCCCGGGGAGCTGTTTTTT.

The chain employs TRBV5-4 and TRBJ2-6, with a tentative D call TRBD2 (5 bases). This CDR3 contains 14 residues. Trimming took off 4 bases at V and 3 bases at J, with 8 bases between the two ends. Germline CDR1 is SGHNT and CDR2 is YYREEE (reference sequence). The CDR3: CASSKGGGANVLTF. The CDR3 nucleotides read TGTGCCAGCAGCAAAGGAGGTGGGGCCAACGTCCTGACTTTC.

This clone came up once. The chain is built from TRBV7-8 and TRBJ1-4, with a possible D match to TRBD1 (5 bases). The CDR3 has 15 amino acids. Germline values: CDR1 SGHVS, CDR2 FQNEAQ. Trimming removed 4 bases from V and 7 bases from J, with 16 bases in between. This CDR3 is CASSSSDGASEKLFF. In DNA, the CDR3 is TGTGCCAGCAGCTCCTCCGACGGGGCGAGTGAAAAACTGTTTTTT.